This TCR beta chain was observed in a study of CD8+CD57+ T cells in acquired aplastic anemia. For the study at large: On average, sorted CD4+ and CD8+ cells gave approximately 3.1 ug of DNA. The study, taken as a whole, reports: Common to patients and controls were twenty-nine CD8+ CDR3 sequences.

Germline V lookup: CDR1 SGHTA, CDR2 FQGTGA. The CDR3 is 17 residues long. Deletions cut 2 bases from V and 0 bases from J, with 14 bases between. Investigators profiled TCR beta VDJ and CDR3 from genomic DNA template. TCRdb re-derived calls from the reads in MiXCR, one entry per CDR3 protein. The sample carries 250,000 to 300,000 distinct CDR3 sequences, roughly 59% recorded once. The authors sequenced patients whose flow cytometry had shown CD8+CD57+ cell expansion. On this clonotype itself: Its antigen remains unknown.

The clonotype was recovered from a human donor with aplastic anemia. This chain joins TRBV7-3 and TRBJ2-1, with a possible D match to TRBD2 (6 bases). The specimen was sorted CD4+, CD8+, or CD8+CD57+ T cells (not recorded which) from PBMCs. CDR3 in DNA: TGTGCCAGCAGCTTAGGACCGGGACTTAGCTCCTACAATGAGCAGTTCTTC. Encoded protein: CASSLGPGLSSYNEQFF.